Listed below are T cell receptor beta chains from one sample, sequenced in a study of cytomegalovirus exposure and HLA in healthy donors. Generated by immunoSEQ multiplex PCR, the TCRdb table keeps only in-frame clones and is missing some. The sample yields about 99,000 clones, around 79% seen once. The sample comprised PBMCs. The receptors derive from a man in his fifties or sixties in good health and CMV-seropositive. The CDR3 runs from the conserved cysteine through the conserved F or W.

j_call v_call cdr3_aa
TRBJ2-3 TRBV14 CASRLAGENRGQYF
TRBJ2-1 TRBV6-5 CASSRTGEHEQFF
TRBJ2-2 TRBV4-1 CASSQGQGAAGELFF
TRBJ1-1 TRBV14 CASSTNRYTEAFF
TRBJ2-1 TRBV28 CASIRPGQGKFEQFF
TRBJ2-2 TRBV27 CASSSTSGSGELFF
TRBJ2-5 TRBV19 CATRDRQETQYF
TRBJ2-2 TRBV7-9 CASSPRTSWDTGELFF
TRBJ2-7 TRBV30 CAWSVLPGGEQYF
TRBJ2-7 TRBV28 CASSTSVHEQYF
TRBJ2-3 TRBV7-9 CASSLDGSGRQLTDTQYF
TRBJ2-1 TRBV14 CASSQGLLVQFF
TRBJ2-1 TRBV28 CASSLGQSNNEQFF
TRBJ2-4 TRBV19 CASSLQGLLLAKNIQYF
TRBJ2-7 TRBV19 CASGAQGQGGSYEQYF
TRBJ2-3 TRBV30 CASGGTSGRARTDTQYF
TRBJ2-7 TRBV28 CASSLRLYEQYF
TRBJ1-5 TRBV28 CASSLPGNSNQPQHF
TRBJ2-7 TRBV6-5 CASSSGVHEQYF
TRBJ2-1 TRBV28 CASSSDRLHEQFF
TRBJ2-2 TRBV6-1 CASSDPTDANTGELFF
TRBJ1-1 TRBV5-1 CASSLGGGPNTEAFF
TRBJ1-5 TRBV5-1 CASSSGTGDSNQPQHF
TRBJ2-1 TRBV4-1 CASSQVNSRHSYNEQFF
TRBJ1-5 TRBV7-5 CARSFRPSNQPQHF
TRBJ2-7 TRBV5-4 CASSSRGGPDYEQYF
TRBJ2-4 TRBV5-6 CASSLGLAKNIQYF
TRBJ1-2 TRBV6-1 CASTLRVYSSYGYTF
TRBJ1-2 TRBV5-1 CASSLGSTGGTYGYTF
TRBJ2-2 TRBV6-1 CASTDREAGELFF
TRBJ1-1 TRBV29-1 CSVGDSYTEAFF
TRBJ2-7 TRBV15 CATSRDRGSREQYF
TRBJ1-5 TRBV28 CASRTPGQGMVNQPQHF
TRBJ2-7 TRBV28 CASSPLYEQYF
TRBJ1-1 TRBV29-1 CSVLGQGRLNTEAFF
TRBJ2-1 TRBV7-3 CASSLAGTGGGNEQFF
TRBJ1-4 TRBV29-1 CSVDPTGVGEKLFF
TRBJ2-2 TRBV7-3 CASSLSAAGTGELFF
. TRBV11-1 CASSLGASYEQYF
TRBJ1-3 TRBV11-2 CASRGTGGLFSGNTIYF
TRBJ2-7 TRBV6-6 CASSTAGGYEQYF
TRBJ2-1 TRBV9 CASSEGTSGTYNEQFF
TRBJ2-2 TRBV4-2 CASSQDRNTGELFF
TRBJ2-2 TRBV29-1 CSVGGLAHTGELFF
TRBJ2-2 TRBV11-3 CASSSGVPGTGELFF
TRBJ1-1 TRBV7-9 CASSKPGGNTEAFF
. TRBV9 CASSVMSGSSYEQYF
TRBJ1-6 TRBV6-4 CASSEGDNSPLHF
TRBJ2-5 TRBV7-8 CASSPPLRLAGGQETQYF
TRBJ1-3 TRBV11-2 CASSSTRHSGNTIYF
TRBJ1-5 TRBV27 CASSLALNQPQHF